One sample yielded the 25 T cell receptor beta chains listed below, sequenced in a study of blood T cell repertoires in COVID-19. Generated by immunoSEQ multiplex PCR, the TCRdb table keeps only in-frame clones and is missing some. The table records 150,000 or so clones, 65% to 90% of them present only once. The sequenced sample was peripheral blood. The receptors originated from a middle-aged woman with COVID-19, enrolled during active disease.

This chain links TRBV6-5 with TRBJ1-1; perhaps TRBD1 as D (6 bases). Germline loops: CDR1 MNHEY, CDR2 SVGAGI. This CDR3 region has 13 residues. Deletions cut 5 bases from V and 2 bases from J, with 9 bases between. The CDR3, as DNA: TGTGCCAGCAGTCAGGGGCGCAACACTGAAGCTTTCTTT. It specifies CASSQGRNTEAFF.

The chain links TRBV7-3 to TRBJ2-3, with TRBD1 identical over 7 bases. Germline CDR1 and CDR2: SGHTA and FQGTGA. The V and J ends lost 5 bases and 7 bases, in that order; junction bases with no gene match: 6. The CDR3 has 13 residues. CDR3 bases: TGTGCCAGCAGCGCAAACAGGGGAAATACGCAGTATTTT. Encoded protein: CASSANRGNTQYF. Full variable domain (rest looked up from reference TRBV7-3 and TRBJ2-3): GAGVSQTPSNKVTEKGKYVELRCDPISGHTALYWYRQSLGQGPEFLIYFQGTGAADDSGLPNDRFFAVRPEGSVSTLKIQRTERGDSAVYLCASSANRGNTQYFGPGTRLTVL.

V is TRBV30 and J is TRBJ2-7; TRBD1 matches at 7 bases. The V gene end was trimmed by 0 bases and the J gene end by 1 base; junction bases not matched to a gene: 0. Per germline, CDR1 GTSNPN and CDR2 SVGIG (reference sequence). The CDR3 has 13 residues. Here the CDR3 reads CAWSVQGSYEQYV. CDR3 DNA sequence: TGTGCCTGGAGTGTACAGGGGTCCTACGAGCAGTACGTC.

The table lists this clone with a count of one. The V call is TRBV14, the J call TRBJ2-5; D possibly corresponds to TRBD1 (5 bases). The CDR3 is 15 residues long. Germline CDR1 SGHDN, CDR2 FVKESK. Trimming cost V 3 bases and J 1 base, with 12 bases left between them. CDR3 sequence reads: CASSHTAGFQETQYF. CDR3 DNA sequence: TGTGCCAGCAGCCACACGGCAGGGTTCCAAGAGACCCAGTACTTC. Looking up the rest from reference TRBV14 and TRBJ2-5 gives the full variable domain: EAGVTQFPSHSVIEKGQTVTLRCDPISGHDNLYWYRRVMGKEIKFLLHFVKESKQDESGMPNNRFLAERTGGTYSTLKVQPAELEDSGVYFCASSHTAGFQETQYFGPGTRLLVL.

The chain joins TRBV10-3 to TRBJ1-1; D perhaps matches TRBD1 (5 bases). V was clipped by 2 bases and J by 11 bases, with 12 bases between them. The CDR3 is made up of 12 amino acids. Looked up from germline, CDR1 is ENHRY and CDR2 is SYGVKD. CDR3 sequence reads: CAISEAGSSAFF. The CDR3 region has the DNA TGTGCCATCAGTGAGGCAGGGTCGTCGGCTTTCTTT.

The V and J genes are TRBV7-9 and TRBJ1-2; TRBD1 agrees at 12 bases. The CDR3 runs 15 residues. V was clipped by 3 bases and J by 6 bases; unmatched bases: 5. The germline V gene has CDR1 SEHNR and CDR2 FQNEAQ (reference sequence). The CDR3, as DNA: TGTGCCAGCAGCTTCGTAGGGGACAGGGGGCATGGCTACACCTTC. Its protein is CASSFVGDRGHGYTF. Full variable domain (missing parts from reference TRBV7-9 and TRBJ1-2): DTGVSQNPRHKITKRGQNVTFRCDPISEHNRLYWYRQTLGQGPEFLTYFQNEAQLEKSRLLSDRFSAERPKGSFSTLEIQRTEQGDSAMYLCASSFVGDRGHGYTFGSGTRLTVV.

The chain links TRBV19 to TRBJ2-3; the D is unclear. This CDR3 contains 12 residues. CDR1 and CDR2 from the germline V gene are LNHDA and SQIVND (reference sequence). V lost 6 bases to trimming and J lost 1 base, with 5 bases between them. The CDR3 DNA follows: TGTGCCAGTAGGAGCGGCACAGATACGCAGTATTTT. It yields the protein CASRSGTDTQYF.

The rearrangement joins TRBV7-9 to TRBJ2-4; TRBD1 matches at 7 bases. The CDR3 extends over 14 amino acids. CDR1 and CDR2 (germline): SEHNR, FQNEAQ (reference sequence). V was pared by 5 bases and J by 6 bases, with 7 bases of the junction left unmatched. CDR3 residues: CASSPATGVNIQYF. DNA for the CDR3: TGTGCCAGCAGCCCGGCCACAGGGGTAAACATTCAGTACTTC.

The chain recombines TRBV7-8 with TRBJ1-5, with D possibly being TRBD1 (6 bases). CDR1 is SGHVS and CDR2 is FQNEAQ in the germline V gene. Trimming pared 5 bases from V and 5 bases from J, leaving 13 bases between. The CDR3 has 14 residues. CDR3 nucleotide sequence: TGTGCCAGCAGCGTACAGGGTGGTGATCAGCCCCAGCATTTT. Translating it yields CASSVQGGDQPQHF.

The chain uses TRBV7-8 and TRBJ2-1; a possible D gene is TRBD2 (6 bases). The CDR3 contains 18 residues. Germline CDR1 reads SGHVS; CDR2 reads FQNEAQ. The V gene lost 1 base and the J gene lost 2 bases, with 18 bases spanning the gap. In DNA, the CDR3 is TGTGCCAGCAGCTTAGGCGCGGCTATGGGGACTGCCTACAATGAGCAGTTCTTC. Translating it yields CASSLGAAMGTAYNEQFF. Combining the CDR3 with reference TRBV7-8 and TRBJ2-1 gives the whole variable domain GAGVSQSPRYKVAKRGQDVALRCDPISGHVSLFWYQQALGQGPEFLTYFQNEAQLDKSGLPSDRFFAERPEGSVSTLKIQRTQQEDSAVYLCASSLGAAMGTAYNEQFFGPGTRLTVL.

The V and J genes are TRBV7-2 and TRBJ1-6; 9 bases are shared with TRBD1. This CDR3 has 17 amino acids. The V gene's germline CDR1 is SGHTA and CDR2 FQGNSA. V shed 4 bases and J 7 bases; nucleotides not matched to a gene: 11. CDR3 protein: CASSSTIGTGQNSPLHF. DNA for the CDR3: TGTGCCAGCAGCTCGACCATAGGGACAGGGCAAAATTCACCCCTCCACTTT.

The chain links TRBV9 to TRBJ2-3, with D possibly TRBD2 on 5 matching bases. Germline CDR1 is SGDLS and CDR2 is YYNGEE. The CDR3 loop spans 15 amino acids. V shed 0 bases and J shed 5 bases, with 13 bases lying between them. The CDR3 here is CASSVAGRSEDTQYF. Written as DNA, the CDR3 is TGTGCCAGCAGCGTAGCGGGGAGAAGCGAAGATACGCAGTATTTT.

This clone was detected once. The chain has TRBV7-9 and TRBJ2-3, with D perhaps matching TRBD1 (5 bases). The CDR3 loop spans 16 amino acids. The ends were cut back, 5 bases at V and 3 bases at J, with 18 bases in the middle. The germline V gene encodes CDR1 SEHNR and CDR2 FQNEAQ (reference sequence). The CDR3 protein is CASSAIIAKGTDTQYF. The CDR3 region has the DNA TGTGCCAGCAGCGCGATTATTGCGAAGGGGACAGATACGCAGTATTTT.

This chain joins TRBV6-6 and TRBJ1-1; D gene uncertain. The CDR3 is 15 amino acids. From germline, CDR1 is MNHNY and CDR2 SVGAGI (reference sequence). V shed 2 bases and J shed 5 bases, with 15 bases lying between them. The CDR3 coding sequence is TGTGCCAGCAGTTACCCCGTGGGCCGGGGAACTGAAGCTTTCTTT. This sequence encodes CASSYPVGRGTEAFF.

The V gene is TRBV5-1, the J gene TRBJ1-6, with D possibly TRBD1 on 5 matching bases. V lost 1 base and J 4 bases, leaving 12 bases between the germline ends. The CDR3 length is 16 residues. Looked up from germline, CDR1 is SGHRS and CDR2 is YFSETQ. The CDR3 DNA follows: TGCGCCAGCAGCTTGACTGCGGGGGGTTATAATTCACCCCTCCACTTT. As protein: CASSLTAGGYNSPLHF.

The chain carries TRBV19 and TRBJ2-2; TRBD1 agrees at 7 bases. In germline, CDR1 is LNHDA, CDR2 SQIVND (reference sequence). This CDR3 contains 13 residues. V gave up 5 bases and J gave up 4 bases; unmatched junction bases: 1. The chain's CDR3 is CASSGDSTGELFF. The CDR3 region has the DNA TGTGCCAGTAGTGGGGACAGCACCGGGGAGCTGTTTTTT.

The chain carries TRBV3-1 (or the pseudogene TRBV3-2) and TRBJ1-2; 7 bases fit TRBD1. The CDR3 runs to 14 residues. CDR1 and CDR2 from the germline V gene are LGHDT and YNNKEL (reference sequence). The junction had 5 bases not matched to a gene; V was cut back by 1 base and J by 6 bases. The CDR3 DNA reads as TGTGCCAGCAGCCAAGGGACAGGAAGTAATGGCTACACCTTC. Its translation: CASSQGTGSNGYTF.

This clone appeared a single time. The chain carries TRBV2 and TRBJ2-7; 8 nucleotides align to TRBD1. Germline V CDR1 and CDR2: SNHLY, FYNNEI. The CDR3 contains 13 residues. With V trimmed by 6 bases and J by 5 bases, 6 bases remained unmatched. The CDR3 loop reads CASRPRTGNEQYF. The CDR3 nucleotides are TGTGCCAGCAGGCCTAGGACAGGGAACGAGCAGTACTTC.

The chain couples TRBV28 to TRBJ2-1; 14 nucleotides line up with TRBD2. V trimming: 10 bases; J trimming: 4 bases; junction bases outside the gene matches: 9. The germline V gene encodes CDR1 MDHEN and CDR2 SYDVKM. The CDR3 loop spans 16 amino acids. CDR3 loop: CATKVGTSGSYNEQFF. The CDR3 DNA follows: TGTGCCACCAAAGTAGGGACTAGCGGGAGTTACAATGAGCAGTTCTTC.

V and J are TRBV7-3 and TRBJ2-1; TRBD2 might be the D (5 bases). The CDR3 is made up of 13 amino acids. V was shortened by 2 bases and J by 7 bases, with 9 bases between the two germline ends. Germline V gives CDR1 SGHTA, CDR2 FQGTGA. The CDR3 DNA follows: TGTGCCAGCAGCTTAGCCCGGACTAATGAGCAGTTCTTC. Translation gives CASSLARTNEQFF.

This chain links TRBV27 with TRBJ1-3; no clear D gene. The CDR3 runs to 15 residues. V lost 3 bases and J 2 bases, leaving 11 bases between the germline ends. Germline values: CDR1 MNHEY, CDR2 SMNVEV (reference sequence). CDR3 DNA sequence: TGTGCCAGCAGTTTTCGGAGGGAAACTGGAAACACCATATATTTT. Its protein product is CASSFRRETGNTIYF.

The chain has TRBV5-4 and TRBJ2-7; D call uncertain. This CDR3 is built from 16 residues. Germline V gene data show CDR1 as SGHNT and CDR2 as YYREEE (reference sequence). V was clipped by 4 bases and J by 2 bases, with 19 bases between them. CDR3 loop: CASSPQVGLQTYEQYF. CDR3 nucleotide sequence: TGTGCCAGCAGCCCCCAGGTTGGGCTACAGACCTACGAGCAGTACTTC.

The V gene is TRBV5-8, the J gene TRBJ1-1; tentative D call: TRBD1 (5 bases). CDR1 SGHTS and CDR2 YDEGEE come from the germline V gene. CDR3 length equals 14 residues. V was cut by 1 base and J by 10 bases, with 17 bases left in between. The CDR3 DNA is TGTGCCAGCAGCTTGTGGGGGGGGGTCGCCGGAGCTTTCTTT. Translating it yields CASSLWGGVAGAFF.

The chain joins TRBV10-3 to TRBJ1-5, with TRBD1 matching 8 bases. V lost 0 bases to trimming and J lost 2 bases; unmatched junction nucleotides: 3. Germline CDR1 is ENHRY and CDR2 is SYGVKD. CDR3 length: 16 amino acids. The CDR3 nucleotides read TGTGCCATCAGTGAGTCGGGACAGGTAGGCAATCAGCCCCAGCATTTT. Translating it yields CAISESGQVGNQPQHF.

The rearrangement uses TRBV11-2 and TRBJ1-6; D is undetermined. The CDR3 totals 14 residues. The germline V gene has CDR1 SGHAT and CDR2 FQNNGV. With 5 bases removed from V and 7 bases from J, the gap between germline ends came to 12 bases. The CDR3 DNA is TGTGCCAGCAGCATAACAAGTCCAAATTCACCCCTCCACTTT. Residues: CASSITSPNSPLHF.